This is a list of T cell receptor beta chains from one sample in a study of PD-1 blockade in classical Hodgkin lymphoma. Using immunoSEQ multiplex PCR, the repertoire was profiled, and TCRdb retains in-frame clones only, with some absent. Of roughly 60,000 clones listed, roughly 89% are singletons. The material was peripheral blood mononuclear cells (PBMCs), obtained before the fourth cycle of nivolumab. The receptor source for this set is a human donor with classical Hodgkin lymphoma. CDR3s include the opening cysteine and the closing phenylalanine or tryptophan. A D gene is named only where the DNA matches it firmly. Clone size is stated in some rows and not others, as once, few, many or a class when expanded.

TRBV2	TRBD2	.	TRBJ2-5	15	TGTGCCACGACCCCGGGGGGTTTGGGGTCGGAGACCCAGTACTTC	CATTPGGLGSETQYF
TRBV6-5	.	.	TRBJ1-2	12	TGTGCGGCCGCGGGCATCAACTATGGCTACACCTTC	CAAAGINYGYTF
TRBV7-3	.	.	TRBJ2-6	15	TGTGCCAGCAGCCCTGGGAGCTCTGGGGCCAACGTCCTGACTTTC	CASSPGSSGANVLTF
TRBV5-6	TRBD1	.	TRBJ1-5	15	TGTGCCAGCAGCTCCTACCGGGACAGGGATCAGCCCCAGCATTTT	CASSSYRDRDQPQHF
TRBV6-5	.	.	TRBJ1-2	15	TGTGCCGGATGGGGGAAGAACGGGCCTTCATATGGCTACACCTTC	CAGWGKNGPSYGYTF
TRBV18	.	.	TRBJ1-4	15	TGTGCCAGCTCACCAAACAGGGCCACTAATGAAAAACTGTTTTTT	CASSPNRATNEKLFF
TRBV27	.	.	TRBJ1-5	16	TGTGCCATTATCCCGGGGCCAGCTTTAAAGGGTCAGCCCCAGCATTTT	CAIIPGPALKGQPQHF
TRBV4-1	.	.	TRBJ1-1	11	TGCGCCAGTTTAGGTTCCGCTGAAGCTTTCTTT	CASLGSAEAFF
TRBV5-4	TRBD1	.	TRBJ1-2	16	TGTGCCAGCAGCCCCCCACTAGGGACAGGGTCCTATGGCTACACCTTC	CASSPPLGTGSYGYTF
TRBV7-9	.	.	TRBJ1-3	13	TGTGCCAGCAGCTTACCCTCTGGAAACACCATATATTTT	CASSLPSGNTIYF
TRBV6-5	TRBD1	few	TRBJ1-2	15	TGTGCCAGCAGTTACTCAGGACAGGGGGTTTATGGCTACACCTTC	CASSYSGQGVYGYTF
TRBV27	.	.	TRBJ2-7	13	TGTGCCAGCAGTTTATCCCTCTCCTACGAGCAGTACTTC	CASSLSLSYEQYF
TRBV29-1	.	once	TRBJ1-1	14	TGCAGCGTTGAACTACAGGTCCCGGCTACTGAAGCTTTCTTT	CSVELQVPATEAFF
TRBV6-5	.	.	TRBJ2-2	12	TGTGCCAGCAGTTCAACCACCGGGGAGCTGTTTTTT	CASSSTTGELFF
TRBV19	.	once	TRBJ2-7	13	TGTGCCAGTAGGAATGGGGCGGGGTCCGAGCAGTACTTC	CASRNGAGSEQYF
TRBV7-9	.	.	TRBJ1-4	12	TGTGCCAGCAGCTGGGTTGAGGAAAAACTGTTTTTT	CASSWVEEKLFF
TRBV27	.	.	TRBJ1-4	16	TGTGCCAGCCTCTCCTACCTCTCGGGGGGCAATGAAAAACTGTTTTTT	CASLSYLSGGNEKLFF
TRBV11-2	.	few	TRBJ1-1	12	TGTGCCAGCAGCCCTCTGAACACTGAAGCTTTCTTT	CASSPLNTEAFF
TRBV5-4	.	.	TRBJ1-1	17	TGTGCCAGCAGCTTGGACGGGAATTCTCCAACGAACACTGAAGCTTTCTTT	CASSLDGNSPTNTEAFF
TRBV30	.	.	TRBJ1-6	15	TGTGCCTCCAAAACCCTAGGGGGATATAATTCACCCCTCCACTTT	CASKTLGGYNSPLHF
TRBV27	.	.	TRBJ1-4	14	TGTGCCAGCAGTTTATCAGGGTTCCCGGAAAAACTGTTTTTT	CASSLSGFPEKLFF
TRBV2	TRBD1	.	TRBJ1-1	14	TGTGCCAGCAGGGTTGACAGGGGAGCCCGAGAGGCTTTCTTT	CASRVDRGAREAFF
TRBV6-6	.	.	TRBJ2-3	13	TGTGCCAGCAGTTACTCGACGGCAGATACGCAGTATTTT	CASSYSTADTQYF